The 23 T cell receptor beta chains in this list originate from one sample, sequenced in a study of cytomegalovirus exposure and HLA in healthy donors. Primers included in the PCR were 60 Vbeta and 13 Jbeta primers. TCRdb keeps only in-frame clones here, not all; method: immunoSEQ multiplex PCR. Here the sample table reports tens of thousands of clones. Material: PBMCs. Receptor source: a woman aged 35 to 49 in good health and CMV-seropositive.

The chain employs TRBV7-3 and TRBJ2-3; TRBD2 matches 14 bases. Germline V lookup: CDR1 SGHTA, CDR2 FQGTGA. This CDR3 contains 19 residues. Germline trimming cut 2 bases from V and 2 bases from J; bases unmatched to any gene: 9. DNA of the CDR3: TGTGCCAGCAGCTTAGGACTAGCGGGAGGATTCGGATACACAGATACGCAGTATTTT. Its translation: CASSLGLAGGFGYTDTQYF.

The gene calls are TRBV10-3 and TRBJ1-2; D is ambiguous. CDR1 and CDR2 (germline): ENHRY, SYGVKD. V dropped 6 bases and J dropped 2 bases, with 10 bases sitting between them. The CDR3 has 13 amino acids. The CDR3 loop is CAISAQVNYGYTF. CDR3 nucleotide sequence: TGTGCCATCAGCGCTCAGGTAAACTATGGCTACACCTTC.

In DNA form, the CDR3 reads TGTGCCAGCAGTTCATGGGACTCCCTTTACAATGAGCAGTTCTTC. It encodes CASSSWDSLYNEQFF. The rearrangement uses TRBV27 and TRBJ2-1; a possible D gene is TRBD2 (6 bases). V lost 4 bases, J lost 4 bases, and 14 bases lay in between. CDR3 length: 15 amino acids. Germline V gene sequence: CDR1 MNHEY, CDR2 SMNVEV (reference sequence).

The chain uses TRBV30 and TRBJ1-1; D possibly corresponds to TRBD1 (5 bases). The germline V gene encodes CDR1 GTSNPN and CDR2 SVGIG (reference sequence). The CDR3 runs 12 residues. V was cut by 4 bases and J by 8 bases, with 14 bases left in between. CDR3 sequence reads: CAWTLTGGEAFF. CDR3 nucleotide sequence: TGTGCCTGGACGTTAACCGGGGGGGAAGCTTTCTTT.

The chain has TRBV30 and TRBJ2-5, with D possibly matching TRBD2 (6 bases). The CDR3 has 14 residues. Trimming removed 5 bases at V and 4 bases at J, with 17 bases between. Germline loops: CDR1 GTSNPN, CDR2 SVGIG (reference sequence). The CDR3 sequence is CAWAGFGFGETQYF. The CDR3 nucleotides read TGTGCCTGGGCGGGGTTCGGGTTTGGAGAGACCCAGTACTTC.

This chain uses TRBV7-9 with TRBJ2-1, with TRBD1 identical over 8 bases. V was clipped by 1 base and J by 6 bases; unmatched bases: 8. Germline V gives CDR1 SEHNR, CDR2 FQNEAQ (reference sequence). This CDR3 spans 16 amino acids. CDR3 in amino acids: CASSLVFYRGTNEQFF. The CDR3 DNA sequence: TGTGCCAGCAGCTTAGTTTTCTACAGGGGGACCAATGAGCAGTTCTTC.

The gene calls are TRBV19 and TRBJ2-7, with 8 bases matching TRBD1. Unmatched junction bases numbered 10, after V lost 0 bases and J lost 6 bases. The CDR3 length is 16 residues. Germline CDR1 LNHDA, CDR2 SQIVND (reference sequence). The CDR3 DNA reads as TGTGCCAGTAGTATAGATCGAGGCAGGGGGCGAGGCGAGCAGTACTTC. This gives the protein CASSIDRGRGRGEQYF.

This CDR3 reads CASTRGWALAEAFF. Here the CDR3 DNA reads TGTGCCAGCACTCGGGGGTGGGCGTTAGCTGAAGCTTTCTTT. The chain links TRBV28 to TRBJ1-1; D is perhaps TRBD1 (5 bases). CDR3 size: 14 residues. The V end lost 7 bases, the J end lost 6 bases, and 18 bases lay between the germline ends. From germline, CDR1 is MDHEN and CDR2 SYDVKM.

J is TRBJ1-1 and V is TRBV5-8; 9 nucleotides agree with TRBD1. V dropped 2 bases and J dropped 10; count of bases not matched to a gene: 3. Germline V gives CDR1 SGHTS, CDR2 YDEGEE. The CDR3 contains 12 residues. The CDR3 sequence is CASSFRQGVAFF. As DNA, the CDR3 is TGTGCCAGCAGCTTCCGACAGGGGGTAGCTTTCTTT.

This sequence joins TRBV14 and TRBJ1-1; a weak D match, TRBD1 (5 bases). V was trimmed by 4 bases and J by 9 bases, leaving 12 bases between them. CDR3 length equals 12 residues. Per germline, CDR1 SGHDN and CDR2 FVKESK. The CDR3 nucleotides are TGTGCCAGCAGCCCGGGGGAGATCAAAGCTTTCTTT. Amino acid sequence: CASSPGEIKAFF.

A remark on this clone: Sequence at one end of the junction differs from germline and may be a read error. The chain couples TRBV6-5 to TRBJ2-5; D gene ambiguous. CDR1 MNHEY and CDR2 SVGAGI come from the germline V gene. There are 14 residues in the CDR3. The CDR3 is CAGSYAAVQETQYF. The CDR3 DNA is TGTGCCGGCAGTTACGCGGCAGTCCAAGAGACCCAGTACTTC.

The chain joins TRBV10-3 to TRBJ1-1; D perhaps matches TRBD1 (5 bases). The germline V gene has CDR1 ENHRY and CDR2 SYGVKD. Trimming took 7 bases from V and 1 from J, leaving 19 bases between them. The CDR3 loop spans 16 amino acids. CDR3 region: CAINQEDMGGNTEAFF. The DNA for the CDR3 is TGTGCCATCAACCAGGAGGATATGGGGGGGAACACTGAAGCTTTCTTT.

The chain joins TRBV29-1 to TRBJ1-1; 10 positions agree with TRBD1. The V gene's germline CDR1 is SQVTM and CDR2 ANQGSEA. V lost 4 bases to trimming and J lost 5 bases; unmatched junction nucleotides: 22. The CDR3 covers 19 residues. This CDR3 is CSVAPGQGEVNPPLTEAFF. For the CDR3, the DNA is TGCAGCGTTGCTCCCGGACAGGGGGAGGTTAACCCTCCGTTAACTGAAGCTTTCTTT.

The gene calls are TRBV6-1 and TRBJ1-5; a possible D gene is TRBD1 (5 bases). The CDR3 length is 14 residues. V dropped 3 bases and J dropped 4 bases, with 10 bases sitting between them. The germline V gene encodes CDR1 MNHNS and CDR2 SASEGT. The CDR3 sequence is CASSEAGQNQPQHF. The CDR3 coding sequence is TGTGCCAGCAGTGAGGCAGGGCAGAATCAGCCCCAGCATTTT.

The gene calls are TRBV6-1 and TRBJ2-5; D unclear. Trimming removed 7 bases from V and 2 bases from J, with 5 bases in between. The CDR3 is made up of 11 amino acids. Germline V lookup: CDR1 MNHNS, CDR2 SASEGT. Written as DNA, the CDR3 is TGTGCCAGCAAACAGCAAGAGACCCAGTACTTC. This sequence encodes CASKQQETQYF.

The chain couples TRBV6-5 to TRBJ1-5; possible D gene TRBD1, 6 bases. Germline loops: CDR1 MNHEY, CDR2 SVGAGI. The CDR3 contains 13 residues. Trimming took 7 bases from V and 6 from J, leaving 13 bases between them. The CDR3 coding sequence is TGTGCCAGCACCACGGGGGGCGGTCAGCCCCAGCATTTT. Its translation: CASTTGGGQPQHF.

The chain employs TRBV7-2 and TRBJ2-7; the D gene is possibly TRBD1 (5 bases). The CDR3 loop spans 13 amino acids. The V end lost 5 bases, the J end lost 4 bases, and 12 bases lay between the germline ends. In germline, CDR1 is SGHTA, CDR2 FQGNSA. CDR3 in amino acids: CASSKETAYEQYF. The DNA of the CDR3 is TGTGCCAGCAGCAAAGAGACAGCTTACGAGCAGTACTTC.

J is TRBJ2-3 and V is TRBV11-3, with D hard to call. V was trimmed by 5 bases and J by 2 bases, leaving 5 bases between them. The CDR3 runs 12 residues. Germline values: CDR1 SGHNT, CDR2 YENEEA. CDR3 in amino acids: CASSDITDTQYF. CDR3 coding DNA: TGTGCCAGCAGCGACATCACAGATACGCAGTATTTT.

V and J are TRBV7-2 and TRBJ2-1; 9 bases fit TRBD2. The CDR3 runs to 17 residues. J was trimmed by 1 base and V by 5 bases; bases with no gene match: 9. Germline CDR1 reads SGHTA; CDR2 reads FQGNSA. Here the CDR3 reads CASSRAGAGGSYNEQFF. CDR3 in DNA: TGTGCCAGCAGCCGCGCTGGAGCGGGGGGATCCTACAATGAGCAGTTCTTC. Full variable domain (missing parts from reference TRBV7-2 and TRBJ2-1): GAGVSQSPSNKVTEKGKDVELRCDPISGHTALYWYRQSLGQGLEFLIYFQGNSAPDKSGLPSDRFSAERTGGSVSTLTIQRTQQEDSAVYLCASSRAGAGGSYNEQFFGPGTRLTVL.

V and J are TRBV5-5 and TRBJ1-1; D not certain. This CDR3 is built from 15 residues. V shed 1 base and J shed 4 bases, with 14 bases lying between them. Germline loops: CDR1 SGHKS, CDR2 YYEKEE (reference sequence). The CDR3 loop is CASSLRPVRGTEAFF. DNA of the CDR3: TGTGCCAGCAGCTTGCGGCCGGTTCGGGGCACTGAAGCTTTCTTT.

The genes are TRBV6-1 and TRBJ1-6; tentatively, D is TRBD1 (6 bases). CDR1 is MNHNS and CDR2 is SASEGT in the germline V gene. V gave up 0 bases and J gave up 7 bases, with 10 bases separating them. CDR3 length: 15 residues. CDR3 sequence (DNA): TGTGCCAGCAGTGAAGCGACAGGTTCGAATTCACCCCTCCACTTT. Translating gives CASSEATGSNSPLHF.

The chain uses TRBV4-3 and TRBJ1-4, with D perhaps TRBD1 (5 bases). V was clipped by 2 bases and J by 7 bases, with 20 bases between them. Germline lookup yields CDR1 LGHNA and CDR2 YSLEER. The CDR3 length is 17 residues. CDR3 sequence reads: CASSQSGWGGLGEKLFF. CDR3 sequence (DNA): TGCGCCAGCAGCCAAAGCGGCTGGGGGGGGTTGGGTGAAAAACTGTTTTTT.

V usage is TRBV5-1 and J usage is TRBJ1-2, with 8 bases fitting TRBD1. The CDR3 covers 15 residues. Trimming cost V 0 bases and J 4 bases; bases outside gene matches: 5. Germline V CDR1 and CDR2: SGHRS, YFSETQ. CDR3 DNA: TGCGCCAGCAGCTTGGGGACAGGGTCGTCCTATGGCTACACCTTC. As protein: CASSLGTGSSYGYTF.